These 28 T cell receptor beta chains were sequenced from one sample in a study of shared clonotypes between healthy human individuals. This table comes from immunoSEQ multiplex PCR, and its TCRdb copy is limited to in-frame clones, with some not included. The sample holds just over 2,000,000 clones; 90% to 95% are singletons and the top ten take 0.1% to 0.15%. Sequencing was done on a sample of naive CD4+ T cells sorted from blood. Subset specified: CD45RA+ positively selected. The receptors originated from a man between 18 and 35 years old in good health.

A word on this clone: Distinct nucleotide sequences in the sample also encode this CDR3. CDR3 sequence (DNA): TGTGCCAGCTCACCACCGAACTCGCAAGAGACCCAGTACTTC. Translating gives CASSPPNSQETQYF. V usage is TRBV18 and J usage is TRBJ2-5; D remains ambiguous. This CDR3 is built from 14 residues. CDR1 is KGHSH, CDR2 LQKENI, per germline. Trimming shortened V by 0 bases and J by 2 bases, and 7 bases separated the two germline ends.

V usage is TRBV6-4 and J usage is TRBJ2-3; 10 bases are shared with TRBD2. The trim removed 5 bases at V and 4 bases at J, leaving 6 bases unmatched. Germline V CDR1 and CDR2: MRHNA, SNTAGT. The CDR3 is 15 amino acids. CDR3 residues: CASSRSSGGSDTQYF. The CDR3 DNA reads TGTGCCAGCAGTCGATCTAGCGGGGGATCAGATACGCAGTATTTT.

As concerns this clone: Additional DNA sequences in this sample encode the identical CDR3. This sequence joins TRBV10-3 and TRBJ1-4, with D possibly being TRBD1 (5 bases). This CDR3 is built from 15 residues. Trimming shortened V by 0 bases and J by 8 bases, and 13 bases separated the two germline ends. CDR1 and CDR2 from the germline V gene are ENHRY and SYGVKD. The CDR3 reads CAISESATGGEKLFF. CDR3 nucleotides: TGTGCCATCAGTGAGTCGGCTACAGGTGGAGAAAAACTGTTTTTT.

The rearrangement joins TRBV5-1 to TRBJ2-5; D is unclear. The CDR3 loop spans 15 amino acids. Germline V gives CDR1 SGHRS, CDR2 YFSETQ. Trimming shortened V by 2 bases and J by 0 bases, and 11 bases separated the two germline ends. The CDR3 is CASSLTSQYQETQYF. The CDR3 DNA reads TGCGCCAGCAGCTTAACTTCCCAGTACCAAGAGACCCAGTACTTC.

The CDR3 coding sequence is TGCGCCAGCAGCCAAGATTTACTCAGTACCCGGGAGCTGTTTTTT. This translates into CASSQDLLSTRELFF. The J gene is TRBJ2-2, the V gene TRBV4-3; D remains ambiguous. The CDR3 consists of 15 residues. The V end lost 0 bases, the J end lost 9 bases, and 14 bases lay between the germline ends. The germline CDR1 and CDR2 sequences are LGHNA and YSLEER.

The chain is built from TRBV7-2 and TRBJ1-6; D call uncertain. Trimming stripped 1 base from V and 7 bases from J, with 11 bases between. Per germline, CDR1 SGHTA and CDR2 FQGNSA. The CDR3 runs 15 residues. The CDR3 region has the DNA TGTGCCAGCAGCTTAGAACCCACCCCGAATTCACCCCTCCACTTT. Translation: CASSLEPTPNSPLHF.

The chain employs TRBV9 and TRBJ1-2, with 7 positions matching TRBD1. This CDR3 is built from 16 residues. Per the germline V gene, CDR1 is SGDLS and CDR2 is YYNGEE. V trimming: 3 bases; J trimming: 4 bases; junction bases outside the gene matches: 12. As DNA, the CDR3 is TGTGCCAGCAGCGCTAGACAGGGCGCGGTGGTCTATGGCTACACCTTC. Protein sequence: CASSARQGAVVYGYTF.

The gene calls are TRBV19 and TRBJ2-4; 8 bases align to TRBD1. The ends lost 6 bases at V and 0 bases at J; junction bases unmatched: 16. Per germline, CDR1 LNHDA and CDR2 SQIVND (reference sequence). The CDR3 is made up of 19 amino acids. The CDR3 DNA reads TGTGCCAGTAGCACGACCGGGACAGGTGGTACTACAGCCAAAAACATTCAGTACTTC. Its protein product is CASSTTGTGGTTAKNIQYF.

V usage is TRBV5-1 and J usage is TRBJ2-7; 8 bases are shared with TRBD1. This CDR3 is 15 amino acids long. Germline values: CDR1 SGHRS, CDR2 YFSETQ. Losses at the gene ends were 3 bases for V and 1 base for J; bases not matched to a gene: 6. The CDR3 DNA reads as TGCGCCAGCAGCTGGGGGACAGGCATATCCTACGAGCAGTACTTC. Its translation is CASSWGTGISYEQYF.

The J gene is TRBJ1-1, the V gene TRBV5-1, with TRBD1 matching over 7 bases. Germline trimming cut 3 bases from V and 6 bases from J; bases unmatched to any gene: 11. Germline loops: CDR1 SGHRS, CDR2 YFSETQ. The CDR3 totals 15 residues. CDR3 DNA sequence: TGCGCCAGCAGCTCTAAAACAGGGGTCGGCGCTGAAGCTTTCTTT. It encodes CASSSKTGVGAEAFF.

The chain recombines TRBV30 with TRBJ1-2, with D possibly TRBD1 on 5 matching bases. The germline V gene encodes CDR1 GTSNPN and CDR2 SVGIG (reference sequence). Trimming shortened V by 0 bases and J by 8 bases, and 13 bases separated the two germline ends. The CDR3 contains 13 residues. The CDR3 here is CAWSVPSGRGYTF. In DNA form, the CDR3 reads TGTGCCTGGAGTGTACCGTCGGGACGGGGCTACACCTTC.

The V and J genes are TRBV28 and TRBJ2-7, with 7 bases identical to TRBD2. This CDR3 spans 14 amino acids. Germline V CDR1 and CDR2: MDHEN, SYDVKM. J was trimmed by 2 bases and V by 4 bases; bases with no gene match: 5. The CDR3 loop is CASSSAGETYEQYF. CDR3 DNA sequence: TGTGCCAGCAGTTCCGCGGGGGAGACCTACGAGCAGTACTTC.

This rearrangement joins TRBV25-1 to TRBJ2-1, with 10 bases that match TRBD1. After removal of 6 bases from V and 0 bases from J, the junction contained 2 bases not matched to a gene. The CDR3 is made up of 15 amino acids. The germline CDR1 and CDR2 sequences are MGHDK and SYGVNS. The CDR3 sequence: CASRRDRGSYNEQFF. As DNA, the CDR3 is TGTGCCAGCAGAAGGGACAGGGGCTCCTACAATGAGCAGTTCTTC.

On this clone itself: This sample also contains other DNA sequences that code for the same CDR3. This rearrangement joins TRBV11-2 to TRBJ2-7; TRBD2 is a possible D gene (6 bases). The CDR3 runs 15 residues. Trimming took 0 bases from V and 1 from J, leaving 10 bases between them. The germline V gene encodes CDR1 SGHAT and CDR2 FQNNGV. CDR3 residues: CASSLEAGLSYEQYF. CDR3 bases: TGTGCCAGCAGCTTAGAAGCCGGACTATCCTACGAGCAGTACTTC.

This clone appeared a single time. The chain is built from TRBV18 and TRBJ2-3; D is unresolved. Germline CDR1 reads KGHSH; CDR2 reads LQKENI. The CDR3 is 15 residues long. The V and J ends lost 4 bases and 2 bases respectively, with 13 bases between them. CDR3 coding DNA: TGTGCCAGCTCACTAAACCTACATACCACAGATACGCAGTATTTT. This gives the protein CASSLNLHTTDTQYF.

The chain links TRBV9 to TRBJ1-6; TRBD1 is a possible D gene (5 bases). This CDR3 has 15 residues. Germline loops: CDR1 SGDLS, CDR2 YYNGEE. The V end was cut by 0 bases, the J end by 4 bases, with 8 bases between. The CDR3 loop is CASSVGQFYNSPLHF. CDR3 nucleotides: TGTGCCAGCAGCGTAGGACAGTTTTATAATTCACCCCTCCACTTT.

The chain combines TRBV6-6 with TRBJ2-1; 10 bases are shared with TRBD2. Losses at the gene ends were 8 bases for V and 6 bases for J; bases not matched to a gene: 7. CDR1 and CDR2 from the germline V gene are MNHNY and SVGAGI (reference sequence). This CDR3 region has 14 residues. The CDR3 bases are TGTGCCAGCGATCCGGGACTAGCGAGCAATGAGCAGTTCTTC. Protein sequence: CASDPGLASNEQFF.

This clone was seen once. The chain joins TRBV5-4 to TRBJ1-2; D might be TRBD1 (6 bases). Deletions cut 5 bases from V and 0 bases from J, with 14 bases between. Germline CDR1 and CDR2: SGHNT and YYREEE (reference sequence). The length of the CDR3 is 15 residues. The CDR3 here is CASSYTGPANYGYTF. CDR3 sequence (DNA): TGTGCCAGCAGTTATACAGGGCCTGCTAACTATGGCTACACCTTC.

The chain recombines TRBV28 with TRBJ2-7, with unresolved D. V was clipped by 6 bases and J by 0 bases, with 15 bases between them. The CDR3 contains 15 residues. CDR1 and CDR2 from the germline V gene are MDHEN and SYDVKM. DNA for the CDR3: TGTGCCAGCAGCCCCCACACCCTGAGCTCCTACGAGCAGTACTTC. Protein: CASSPHTLSSYEQYF. The whole variable domain, remainder taken from reference TRBV28 and TRBJ2-7, is DVKVTQSSRYLVKRTGEKVFLECVQDMDHENMFWYRQDPGLGLRLIYFSYDVKMKEKGDIPEGYSVSREKKERFSLILESASTNQTSMYLCASSPHTLSSYEQYFGPGTRLTVT.

This sequence joins TRBV9 and TRBJ2-5; TRBD2 matches at 8 bases. Per germline, CDR1 SGDLS and CDR2 YYNGEE. V lost 4 bases, J lost 5 bases, and 1 base stayed unmatched. CDR3 length equals 12 residues. CDR3 in amino acids: CASSSGGETQYF. CDR3 sequence (DNA): TGTGCCAGCAGCAGCGGGGGTGAGACCCAGTACTTC.

The chain recombines TRBV28 with TRBJ2-7, with 7 bases fitting TRBD1. Germline loops: CDR1 MDHEN, CDR2 SYDVKM. Trimming took 6 bases from V and 3 from J; bases not matched to a gene: 5. This CDR3 has 13 amino acids. The CDR3 bases are TGTGCCAGCAGCCCGGACAGGCTCTACGAGCAGTACTTC. Its protein is CASSPDRLYEQYF.

The rearrangement joins TRBV14 to TRBJ2-2; D is unclear. Germline V lookup: CDR1 SGHDN, CDR2 FVKESK. The V end was cut by 3 bases, the J end by 6 bases, with 14 bases between. The length of the CDR3 is 15 residues. The CDR3 sequence: CASSQGGTVPGELFF. Here the CDR3 DNA reads TGTGCCAGCAGCCAGGGTGGCACAGTCCCCGGGGAGCTGTTTTTT.

On this clone itself: This same CDR3 is encoded by further DNA sequences in the sample. The chain combines TRBV7-2 with TRBJ2-3; D is unresolved. The CDR3 contains 14 residues. Germline V gene lookup returns CDR1 SGHTA and CDR2 FQGNSA. V lost 3 bases and J lost 0, with 7 bases in between. The CDR3 DNA follows: TGTGCCAGCAGCTTTTCTAAAAGCACAGATACGCAGTATTTT. It encodes CASSFSKSTDTQYF.

The J gene is TRBJ2-3, the V gene TRBV7-9, with 15 bases aligning to TRBD2. Germline V lookup: CDR1 SEHNR, CDR2 FQNEAQ (reference sequence). The CDR3 extends over 18 amino acids. V lost 4 bases, J lost 2 bases, and 7 bases stayed unmatched. CDR3 in amino acids: CASSSQGLAGGNTDTQYF. Written as DNA, the CDR3 is TGTGCCAGCAGCTCCCAGGGACTAGCGGGGGGTAACACAGATACGCAGTATTTT. Looking up the rest from reference TRBV7-9 and TRBJ2-3 gives the full variable domain: DTGVSQNPRHKITKRGQNVTFRCDPISEHNRLYWYRQTLGQGPEFLTYFQNEAQLEKSRLLSDRFSAERPKGSFSTLEIQRTEQGDSAMYLCASSSQGLAGGNTDTQYFGPGTRLTVL.

A single count supports this clone. The rearrangement links TRBV6-5 to TRBJ2-7; unclear D gene. CDR1 and CDR2 (germline): MNHEY, SVGAGI. The CDR3 consists of 14 residues. V shed 5 bases and J shed 9 bases, with 20 bases lying between them. The CDR3 sequence: CASSRPGSGQVQYF. CDR3 bases: TGTGCCAGCAGTCGGCCGGGTTCCGGGCAGGTGCAGTACTTC.

V is TRBV14 and J is TRBJ2-1, with 11 bases that match TRBD2. Germline values: CDR1 SGHDN, CDR2 FVKESK. This CDR3 region has 17 residues. J gave up 2 bases and V 4 bases, and 7 bases lay outside the gene matches. The CDR3 sequence is CASSLGLAELTYNEQFF. CDR3 bases: TGTGCCAGCAGCCTGGGACTAGCGGAGCTCACCTACAATGAGCAGTTCTTC.

The DNA of the CDR3 is TGTGCCAGCAGTGAAGCGCTTCCCGGGACTGGAAACACCATATATTTT. Protein: CASSEALPGTGNTIYF. The rearrangement joins TRBV2 to TRBJ1-3; D is unresolved. V shed 0 bases and J shed 2 bases, with 11 bases lying between them. The length of the CDR3 is 16 residues. CDR1 is SNHLY and CDR2 is FYNNEI in the germline V gene.

This clone appeared once. The rearrangement links TRBV5-1 to TRBJ1-2; 11 positions match TRBD1. Trimming at V came to 4 bases and at J to 6 bases, leaving 5 bases not matched to a gene. CDR1 and CDR2 (germline): SGHRS, YFSETQ. The CDR3 runs 14 residues. CDR3 DNA sequence: TGCGCCAGCAGCCCCCGGGACAGGGGGGATGGCTACACCTTC. Translation: CASSPRDRGDGYTF.